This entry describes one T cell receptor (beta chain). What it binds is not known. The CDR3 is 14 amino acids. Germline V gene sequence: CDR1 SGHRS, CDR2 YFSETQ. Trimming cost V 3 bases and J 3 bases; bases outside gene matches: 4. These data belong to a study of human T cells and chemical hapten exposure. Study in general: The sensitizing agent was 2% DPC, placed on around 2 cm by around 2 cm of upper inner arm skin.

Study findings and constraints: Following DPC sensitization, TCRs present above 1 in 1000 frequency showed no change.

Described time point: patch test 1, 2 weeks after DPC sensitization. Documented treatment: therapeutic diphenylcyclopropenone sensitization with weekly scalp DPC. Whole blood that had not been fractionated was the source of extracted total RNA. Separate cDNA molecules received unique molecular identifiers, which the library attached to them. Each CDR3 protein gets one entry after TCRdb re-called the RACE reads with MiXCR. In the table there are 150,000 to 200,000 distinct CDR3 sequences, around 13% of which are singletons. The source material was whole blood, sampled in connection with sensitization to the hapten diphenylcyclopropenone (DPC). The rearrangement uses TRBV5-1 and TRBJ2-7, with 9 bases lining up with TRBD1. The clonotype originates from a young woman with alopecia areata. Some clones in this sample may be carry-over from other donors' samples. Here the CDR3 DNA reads TGCGCCAGCAGCTCGGGACAGGGTGACTACGAGCAGTACTTC. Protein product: CASSSGQGDYEQYF. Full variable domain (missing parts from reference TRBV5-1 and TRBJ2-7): KAGVTQTPRYLIKTRGQQVTLSCSPISGHRSVSWYQQTPGQGLQFLFEYFSETQRNKGNFPGRFSGRQFSNSRSEMNVSTLELGDSALYLCASSSGQGDYEQYFGPGTRLTVT.